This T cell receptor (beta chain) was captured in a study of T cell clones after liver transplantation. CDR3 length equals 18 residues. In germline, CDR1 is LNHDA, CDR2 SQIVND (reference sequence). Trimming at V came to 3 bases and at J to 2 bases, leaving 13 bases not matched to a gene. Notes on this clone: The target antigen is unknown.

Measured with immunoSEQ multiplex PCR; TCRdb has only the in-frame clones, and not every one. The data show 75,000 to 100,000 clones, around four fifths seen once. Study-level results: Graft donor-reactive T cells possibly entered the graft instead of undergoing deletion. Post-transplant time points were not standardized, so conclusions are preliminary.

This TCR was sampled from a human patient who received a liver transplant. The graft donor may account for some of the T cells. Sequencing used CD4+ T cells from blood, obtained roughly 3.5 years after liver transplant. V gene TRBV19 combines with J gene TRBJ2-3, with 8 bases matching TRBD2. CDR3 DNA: TGTGCCAGTAGTATCCAAGGAACTAGCGGAATCTTCACAGATACGCAGTATTTT. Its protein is CASSIQGTSGIFTDTQYF.